This TCR beta chain came from a study of T cells in Graves' hyperthyroidism and ophthalmopathy. The study, taken as a whole, reports: Ophthalmopathy, which appeared later, was predicted by the model a median around 6.5 months before onset.

Patients were excluded for uncontrolled infection, other autoimmune disease, pregnancy or lactation. PBMCs came from 9 to 10 ml fresh peripheral blood. Germline V gene lookup returns CDR1 SGHTA and CDR2 FQGNSA. There are 15 residues in the CDR3. V was clipped by 3 bases and J by 5 bases; unmatched bases: 9. The investigators amplified TCR beta CDR3 regions from RNA transcripts. The study used the HTBI primer set for a first-round RT-PCR of the TCR CDR3. Using its own MiXCR run on the multiplex PCR reads, TCRdb lists one record per CDR3 protein. The data show hundreds of thousands of distinct CDR3 sequences, roughly 37% seen once. The sample holds a few counts of this clonotype. The antigen is unknown.

The clonotype was recovered from a man younger than 35 with Graves' hyperthyroidism. The chain links TRBV7-2 to TRBJ2-5; TRBD2 matches 7 bases. The specimen was blood. For the CDR3, the DNA is TGTGCCAGCAGCTTCGGATTGGCGGGAGCCGAGACCCAGTACTTC. The encoded protein is CASSFGLAGAETQYF.